One and the same sample provided the 12 T cell receptor beta chains below, sequenced in a study of T cells expressing NK-cell markers. TCRdb re-called the 5' RACE reads and shows each CDR3 protein once, DNA omitted. The repertoire table contains approximately 420,000 distinct CDR3 sequences. Sequencing used blood T cells: a sorted CD56 or NKG2C T cell subset, CD4+ or CD8+ T cells, or bulk PBMC T cells (not recorded which). The receptors stem from a woman in her forties or fifties in good health.

The chain links TRBV20-1 to TRBJ2-3; TCRdb's D call of TRBD2 is untestable without DNA. The V gene's germline CDR1 is DFQATT and CDR2 SNEGSKA (reference sequence). The CDR3 covers 16 residues. The CDR3 loop is CSAISMRAMGTDTQYF.

The CDR3 is CASGTSGRADTQYF. V gene TRBV7-2 combines with J gene TRBJ2-3; TCRdb's D gene call, TRBD2, goes unchecked for lack of DNA. The CDR3 has 14 amino acids. Germline V gene lookup returns CDR1 SGHTA and CDR2 FQGNSA.

The genes are TRBV27 and TRBJ1-1; without DNA, the TCRdb call of TRBD1 cannot be checked. The CDR3 is made up of 14 amino acids. The V gene's germline CDR1 is MNHEY and CDR2 SMNVEV (reference sequence). This chain's CDR3 is CASSLGTAGREAFF.

J is TRBJ2-5 and V is TRBV3-1; as DNA is missing, the TRBD1 call by TCRdb cannot be tested. There are 13 residues in the CDR3. In germline, CDR1 is LGHDT, CDR2 YNNKEL (reference sequence). This CDR3 reads CASSGPLDETQYF.

The rearrangement joins TRBV5-1 to TRBJ2-4. CDR3 length equals 15 residues. The V gene's germline CDR1 is SGHRS and CDR2 YFSETQ. CDR3 sequence: CASSPFRQAKNIQYF.

The V gene is TRBV7-3, the J gene TRBJ2-7; the D call from TCRdb, TRBD2, cannot be confirmed without DNA. Germline V gene lookup returns CDR1 SGHTA and CDR2 FQGTGA. This CDR3 contains 14 residues. This chain's CDR3 is CASSLARASDEQYF.

V is TRBV24-1 and J is TRBJ1-1; the D gene TCRdb calls, TRBD1, cannot be checked with no DNA. This CDR3 has 13 residues. Germline V gene lookup returns CDR1 KGHDR and CDR2 SFDVKD. CDR3 residues: CATSERPQGEAFF.

The chain combines TRBV28 with TRBJ2-6. The CDR3 spans 15 residues. Per germline, CDR1 MDHEN and CDR2 SYDVKM. CDR3 region: CASSFWSSGANVLTF.

V gene TRBV4-2 combines with J gene TRBJ2-7; TCRdb selects TRBD1, and the lack of DNA leaves this call unchecked. In germline, CDR1 is LGHNA, CDR2 YNFKEQ. The CDR3 is 16 amino acids. This chain's CDR3 is CASSQGSGTGGGEQYF.

The rearrangement uses TRBV29-1 and TRBJ2-6. The germline V gene has CDR1 SQVTM and CDR2 ANQGSEA. This CDR3 spans 14 amino acids. The chain's CDR3 is CSVPDSSGANVLTF.

This chain connects TRBV20-1 to TRBJ2-5; the D call of TRBD2 rests on TCRdb alone, since no DNA is present to check it. The CDR3 covers 14 residues. Germline-derived CDR1 and CDR2 are DFQATT and SNEGSKA (reference sequence). The CDR3 sequence: CSASGSGTYETQYF.

The V call is TRBV6-4, the J call TRBJ2-1; absent DNA, TCRdb's TRBD2 call cannot be checked. This CDR3 has 14 amino acids. From germline, CDR1 is MRHNA and CDR2 SNTAGT. CDR3 region: CASSEGGTSDEQFF.